This T cell receptor (beta chain) stems from a study of cytomegalovirus exposure and HLA in healthy donors. Study context: Caucasian-associated ancestry cluster membership applied to 75% to 85% of around 400 genotyped donors.

Concerning this clone itself: Its antigen is unidentified.

General study findings and limits: Many donors shared some public TCRs, even though most TCR sequences were rare. Accurate prediction of HLA-A and HLA-B alleles (for most subjects) was reportedly achieved from TCR beta sequences. When a later analysis was performed, an Asian-associated ancestry cluster reportedly had fewer N-insertions than the roughly 700-donor mean.

The V gene end was trimmed by 3 bases and the J gene end by 3 bases; junction bases not matched to a gene: 8. The germline gives CDR1 MNHEY, CDR2 SVGAGI. This CDR3 is 15 amino acids long. PCR was performed using 60 Vbeta and 13 Jbeta primers. The repertoire was sequenced with immunoSEQ multiplex PCR; TCRdb's copy has only in-frame clones and lacks some. Of 200,000 to 250,000 clones in the sample, 82% were seen once. The sequenced material came from PBMCs. The origin of this receptor is a woman aged 35 to 49 in good health and CMV-seronegative. The chain uses TRBV6-5 and TRBJ2-7; 7 bases are shared with TRBD1. The CDR3 DNA reads TGTGCCAGCAGTTATTCACCGGGACAGTACTACGAGCAGTACTTC. Its translation: CASSYSPGQYYEQYF.